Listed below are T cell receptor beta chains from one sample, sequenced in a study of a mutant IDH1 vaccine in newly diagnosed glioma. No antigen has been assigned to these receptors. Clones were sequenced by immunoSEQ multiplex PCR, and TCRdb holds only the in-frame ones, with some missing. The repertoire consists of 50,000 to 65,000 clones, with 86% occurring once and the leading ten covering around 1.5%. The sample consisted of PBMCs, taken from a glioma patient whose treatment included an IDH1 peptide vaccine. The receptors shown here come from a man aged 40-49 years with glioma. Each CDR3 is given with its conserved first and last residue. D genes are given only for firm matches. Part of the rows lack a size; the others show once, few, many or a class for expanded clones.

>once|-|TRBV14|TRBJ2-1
CASSFRIPNNEQFF
TGTGCCAGCAGCTTCCGAATCCCTAACAATGAGCAGTTCTTC
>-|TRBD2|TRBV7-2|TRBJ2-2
CASSLTSGIRNGELFF
TGTGCCAGCAGCCTGACTAGCGGGATAAGAAACGGGGAGCTGTTTTTT
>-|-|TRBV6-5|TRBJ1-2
CASSLSPVVEGYTF
TGTGCCAGCAGCCTATCGCCGGTAGTTGAAGGCTACACCTTC
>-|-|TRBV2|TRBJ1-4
CASSPNLGEKLFF
TGTGCCAGCAGTCCTAATCTGGGCGAAAAACTGTTTTTT
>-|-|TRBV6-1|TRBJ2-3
CASDPGHSTDTQYF
TGTGCCAGCGACCCGGGACACAGCACAGATACGCAGTATTTT
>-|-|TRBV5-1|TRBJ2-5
CASSLLYLPEETQYF
TGCGCCAGCAGCTTGCTCTATCTTCCCGAAGAGACCCAGTACTTC
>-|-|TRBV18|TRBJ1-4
CASSPSPEKLFF
TGTGCCAGCTCACCTTCGCCTGAAAAACTGTTTTTT
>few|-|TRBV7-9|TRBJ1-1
CASTLNTEAFF
TGTGCCAGCACCCTCAACACTGAAGCTTTCTTT
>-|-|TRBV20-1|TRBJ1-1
CSASRDKGFF
TGCAGTGCTTCTCGGGACAAGGGTTTCTTT
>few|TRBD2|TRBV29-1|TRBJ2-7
CSVGRTGGLAGGEQYF
TGCAGCGTGGGCCGGACAGGGGGACTAGCGGGAGGCGAGCAGTACTTC
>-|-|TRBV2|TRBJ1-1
CASSEGAQLNTEAFF
TGTGCCAGCAGTGAAGGGGCGCAGCTAAACACTGAAGCTTTCTTT
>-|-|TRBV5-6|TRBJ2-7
CASSLETTYEQYF
TGTGCCAGCAGCTTGGAAACAACTTACGAGCAGTACTTC
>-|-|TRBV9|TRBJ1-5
CASSAFGGPQHF
TGTGCCAGCAGCGCCTTCGGGGGCCCCCAGCATTTT